Listed below are T cell receptor beta chains from one sample, sequenced in a study of T cells in Graves' hyperthyroidism and ophthalmopathy. MiXCR, run by TCRdb on the multiplex PCR reads, gives a single entry per CDR3 protein. The sample has some 350,000 distinct CDR3 sequences, roughly 25% seen once; the top ten hold over 70%. Sequencing was carried out using blood. The origin of the receptors is a man in his fifties or sixties with Graves' hyperthyroidism. Both conserved end residues are part of each CDR3. The order of the fields is clone size, V gene, D gene, J gene, CDR3 protein, CDR3 DNA. A D gene is named only where the DNA matches it firmly. The size of a clone is reported for some rows only, either as once, few or many, or as a class for expanded clones.

size: NA
V: TRBV9
D: NA
J: TRBJ2-7
CDR3: CASSASGTPYEQYF
DNA: TGTGCCAGCAGCGCGTCCGGGACCCCCTACGAGCAGTACTTC

size: NA
V: TRBV5-1
D: TRBD2
J: TRBJ2-1
CDR3: CASSPGGSASTHEQFF
DNA: TGCGCCAGCAGCCCGGGAGGGTCCGCGTCGACCCATGAGCAGTTCTTC

size: NA
V: TRBV29-1
D: NA
J: TRBJ2-7
CDR3: CSVHGGSSYEQYF
DNA: TGCAGCGTGCACGGGGGAAGCTCCTACGAGCAGTACTTC

size: NA
V: TRBV3-1
D: NA
J: TRBJ1-2
CDR3: CASSQDTDGYTF
DNA: TGTGCCAGCAGCCAAGACACTGATGGCTACACCTTC

size: few
V: TRBV28
D: NA
J: TRBJ2-7
CDR3: CASRASGYEQYF
DNA: TGTGCCAGCAGGGCATCGGGCTACGAGCAGTACTTC

size: few
V: TRBV5-1
D: TRBD1
J: TRBJ2-7
CDR3: CASSYQPTGAYEQYF
DNA: TGCGCCAGCAGCTACCAACCTACAGGGGCTTACGAGCAGTACTTC

size: NA
V: TRBV27
D: NA
J: TRBJ2-3
CDR3: CASSLQGGGDTQYF
DNA: TGTGCCAGCAGTTTACAGGGAGGGGGGGATACGCAGTATTTT

size: few
V: TRBV5-1
D: NA
J: TRBJ2-3
CDR3: CATQEGRVADTQYF
DNA: TGCGCCACCCAAGAGGGACGCGTAGCAGATACGCAGTATTTT

size: few
V: TRBV6-5
D: NA
J: TRBJ2-1
CDR3: CASSYSTTSFTNEQFF
DNA: TGTGCCAGCAGTTACTCCACGACTAGTTTTACCAATGAGCAGTTCTTC

size: NA
V: TRBV28
D: NA
J: TRBJ1-2
CDR3: CASRQPSGYGYTF
DNA: TGTGCCAGCAGACAGCCCTCTGGCTATGGCTACACCTTC

size: many
V: TRBV28
D: NA
J: TRBJ1-1
CDR3: CASSGFGIRTEAFF
DNA: TGTGCCAGCAGTGGGTTCGGCATTCGGACTGAAGCTTTCTTT

size: NA
V: TRBV9
D: NA
J: TRBJ2-7
CDR3: CASSDAGREQYF
DNA: TGTGCCAGCAGCGACGCGGGTCGCGAGCAGTACTTC

size: few
V: TRBV5-1
D: NA
J: TRBJ2-5
CDR3: CASSSSRGRWETQYF
DNA: TGCGCCAGCAGCTCGAGTAGGGGCCGATGGGAGACCCAGTACTTC

size: NA
V: TRBV7-2
D: NA
J: TRBJ1-5
CDR3: CASSLKSGANQPQHF
DNA: TGTGCCAGCAGCTTAAAGTCAGGGGCCAATCAGCCCCAGCATTTT

size: NA
V: TRBV18
D: NA
J: TRBJ2-4
CDR3: CASSPGARDIQYF
DNA: TGTGCCAGCTCACCAGGGGCGAGGGACATTCAGTACTTC

size: many
V: TRBV7-9
D: NA
J: TRBJ2-1
CDR3: CASSLNGGLSNEQFF
DNA: TGTGCCAGCAGCTTGAACGGCGGGCTGAGCAATGAGCAGTTCTTC

size: many
V: TRBV12-3/TRBV12-4
D: NA
J: TRBJ2-3
CDR3: CASRPPVSTDTQYF
DNA: TGTGCCAGCAGGCCCCCGGTTAGCACAGATACGCAGTATTTT

size: NA
V: TRBV11-2
D: NA
J: TRBJ2-7
CDR3: CASGKLGRGGEQYF
DNA: TGTGCCAGCGGTAAACTCGGCAGGGGGGGGGAGCAGTACTTC

size: NA
V: TRBV28
D: NA
J: TRBJ2-2
CDR3: CASSTRQISNPGELFF
DNA: TGTGCCAGCAGCACTAGACAGATCTCGAACCCCGGGGAGCTGTTTTTT

size: few
V: TRBV6-2/TRBV6-3
D: TRBD1
J: TRBJ1-2
CDR3: CASSYSRGHGYTF
DNA: TGTGCCAGCAGTTACTCGAGGGGGCATGGCTACACCTTC

size: NA
V: TRBV19
D: NA
J: TRBJ1-1
CDR3: CASSIDHVGRQVNTEAFF
DNA: TGTGCCAGTAGTATAGATCATGTGGGGCGACAGGTGAACACTGAAGCTTTCTTT

size: NA
V: TRBV12-3/TRBV12-4
D: NA
J: TRBJ2-7
CDR3: CASSFWGYEQYF
DNA: TGTGCCAGCAGTTTTTGGGGCTACGAGCAGTACTTC

size: NA
V: TRBV19
D: TRBD2
J: TRBJ2-1
CDR3: CASSIFSGGASGYGEQFF
DNA: TGTGCCAGTAGTATCTTCTCGGGGGGGGCTAGCGGCTACGGTGAGCAGTTCTTC

size: NA
V: TRBV12-3/TRBV12-4
D: NA
J: TRBJ2-7
CDR3: CACSLGVYEQYF
DNA: TGTGCCTGCAGTTTAGGGGTCTACGAGCAGTACTTC

size: NA
V: TRBV12-3/TRBV12-4
D: TRBD1
J: TRBJ2-7
CDR3: CASTDRGGWSYEQYF
DNA: TGTGCCAGCACCGACAGGGGGGGGTGGTCGTACGAGCAGTACTTC

size: NA
V: TRBV29-1
D: NA
J: TRBJ2-1
CDR3: CSVLQGDEQFF
DNA: TGCAGCGTCCTGCAGGGTGATGAGCAGTTCTTC

size: many
V: TRBV10-1
D: NA
J: TRBJ2-5
CDR3: CASSETGEAQETQYF
DNA: TGCGCCAGCAGCGAAACAGGGGAGGCACAAGAGACCCAGTACTTC

size: many
V: TRBV28
D: TRBD1
J: TRBJ1-1
CDR3: CASSNRGRNTEAFF
DNA: TGTGCCAGCAGTAACAGGGGGCGGAACACTGAAGCTTTCTTT